These 3 T cell receptor beta chains originate from one sample sequenced in a study of T cell responses to AZD1222 COVID-19 vaccine. Clones were read by immunoSEQ multiplex PCR, and TCRdb kept only the in-frame ones, dropping some. Of nearly 90,000 clones in the sample, about 88% were seen once. The specimen was peripheral blood, collected 28 days after the second AZD1222 dose. All receptors derive from an adult who received the AZD1222 COVID-19 vaccine.

The gene calls are TRBV19 and TRBJ1-1, with 10 bases aligning to TRBD1. The CDR3 consists of 16 residues. Losses at the gene ends were 3 bases for V and 4 bases for J; bases not matched to a gene: 8. CDR1 LNHDA and CDR2 SQIVND come from the germline V gene (reference sequence). The chain's CDR3 is CASSIVGDRGSTEAFF. CDR3 DNA sequence: TGTGCCAGTAGTATTGTGGGGGACAGGGGCTCCACTGAAGCTTTCTTT.

This clone was found once. V and J are TRBV30 and TRBJ2-7; possibly TRBD1 or TRBD2 for D (5 bases each). Germline CDR1 is GTSNPN and CDR2 is SVGIG (reference sequence). Trimming took 1 base from V and 4 from J, leaving 5 bases between them. This CDR3 has 11 amino acids. The CDR3 DNA is TGTGCCTGGAGTGGGGGGTACGAGCAGTACTTC. It yields the protein CAWSGGYEQYF.

V is TRBV19 and J is TRBJ2-3, with D unresolved. V was pared by 3 bases and J by 5 bases, with 6 bases between. CDR3 length: 12 residues. The germline gives CDR1 LNHDA, CDR2 SQIVND (reference sequence). In DNA, the CDR3 is TGTGCCAGTAGTATCCCTAGAGATACGCAGTATTTT. Residues: CASSIPRDTQYF.